Listed here are 28 T cell receptor beta chains from one sample, sequenced in a study of breast tumors, draining lymph nodes, adjacent tissues. Samples came from axillary lymph nodes draining the breast cancer. Via MiXCR, TCRdb re-called the multiplex PCR reads, giving one row per CDR3 protein. The table lists 200,000 to 250,000 distinct CDR3 sequences, about a third of them singletons. Sequences were obtained from axillary lymph node tissue. These receptors were collected from a female donor with breast cancer. Some clones in this sample may be carry-over from other donors' samples.

The sample holds many counts of this clonotype. The V gene is TRBV6-2 or TRBV6-3, the J gene TRBJ2-5; TRBD2 agrees at 11 bases. Germline CDR1 MNHEY, CDR2 SVGEGT. The CDR3 has 15 amino acids. With V trimmed by 5 bases and J by 5 bases, 7 bases remained unmatched. Here the CDR3 reads CASSLAGGPEETQYF. CDR3 nucleotide sequence: TGTGCCAGCAGTCTAGCGGGAGGCCCAGAGGAGACCCAGTACTTC.

This clonotype came up many times. The chain is built from TRBV30 and TRBJ1-3; a possible D gene is TRBD1 (5 bases). CDR3 size: 15 residues. The germline V gene encodes CDR1 GTSNPN and CDR2 SVGIG (reference sequence). V was trimmed by 0 bases and J by 0 bases, leaving 9 bases between them. In DNA form, the CDR3 reads TGTGCCTGGAGTGTAAAGGGGACCTCTGGAAACACCATATATTTT. This translates into CAWSVKGTSGNTIYF.

The rearrangement links TRBV12-3 or TRBV12-4 to TRBJ2-5, with 9 nucleotides matching TRBD2. Unmatched junction bases numbered 13, after V lost 11 bases and J lost 3 bases. This CDR3 has 15 residues. Here the CDR3 DNA reads TGTGCCCGAATTCACCCTAGCGGGACGAAAGAGACCCAGTACTTC. Protein: CARIHPSGTKETQYF.

The genes are TRBV7-2 and TRBJ2-7, with a tentative D call TRBD2 (5 bases). Deletions cut 8 bases from V and 5 bases from J, with 10 bases between. Germline loops: CDR1 SGHTA, CDR2 FQGNSA. The CDR3 runs 11 residues. The CDR3 protein is CASGSSHEQYF. The CDR3, as DNA: TGTGCCAGCGGGAGTTCCCACGAGCAGTACTTC.

This clonotype has a count of ten or more. The V gene is TRBV2, the J gene TRBJ1-6, with D hard to call. CDR1 and CDR2 from the germline V gene are SNHLY and FYNNEI. V was trimmed by 7 bases and J by 1 base, leaving 5 bases between them. The CDR3 spans 13 residues. This CDR3 reads CASTRSYNSPLHF. CDR3 sequence (DNA): TGTGCCAGCACGAGATCCTATAATTCACCCCTCCACTTT.

This clonotype was counted only a few times. V gene TRBV6-5 combines with J gene TRBJ1-2; possible D gene TRBD1, 6 bases. The CDR3 sequence is 14 residues long. V shed 5 bases and J shed 4 bases, with 14 bases lying between them. Looked up from germline, CDR1 is MNHEY and CDR2 is SVGAGI. The CDR3 coding sequence is TGTGCCAGCAGTCACGGGGGCGAGTCCTATGGCTACACCTTC. Translation gives CASSHGGESYGYTF.

This clonotype was recorded many times. The rearrangement uses TRBV9 and TRBJ2-3; TRBD1 aligns across 7 bases. Germline V gives CDR1 SGDLS, CDR2 YYNGEE. After removal of 4 bases from V and 3 bases from J, the junction contained 8 bases not matched to a gene. The CDR3 contains 15 residues. CDR3 protein: CASSPRDSWTDTQYF. As DNA, the CDR3 is TGTGCCAGCAGCCCCAGGGACAGCTGGACAGATACGCAGTATTTT.

Notes on this clonotype: A much bigger clone sits one base away, suggesting this may be a read error. The gene calls are TRBV6-2 or TRBV6-3 and TRBJ2-7, with a weak D call TRBD2 (6 bases). Per the germline V gene, CDR1 is MNHEY and CDR2 is SVGEGT. The CDR3 loop spans 13 amino acids. CDR3 amino acids: CATDVEGVGEQCF. The CDR3 coding sequence is TGTGCCACCGATGTGGAGGGCGTAGGCGAGCAGTGCTTC.

In this sample, this clonotype turned up many times. CDR3: CASSYSLRAETQYF. For the CDR3, the DNA is TGTGCCAGCAGTTACTCGCTCAGGGCAGAGACCCAGTACTTC. V usage is TRBV6-2 or TRBV6-3 and J usage is TRBJ2-5; TRBD1 might be the D (5 bases). The CDR3 covers 14 residues. V lost 0 bases and J 4 bases, leaving 9 bases between the germline ends. Per germline, CDR1 MNHEY and CDR2 SVGEGT.

This clonotype was seen ten or more times. The genes are TRBV29-1 and TRBJ2-7, with TRBD2 matching over 9 bases. Germline CDR1 SQVTM, CDR2 ANQGSEA. Losses at the gene ends were 6 bases for V and 1 base for J; bases not matched to a gene: 10. The CDR3 extends over 15 amino acids. CDR3 sequence (DNA): TGCAGCGTCACGCAAGGTAGCGGGGGATCCTACGAGCAGTACTTC. Protein product: CSVTQGSGGSYEQYF.

Worth noting for this clonotype: A much larger clone sits a single nucleotide away, making a read error possible. This chain joins TRBV5-5 and TRBJ1-5; D gene uncertain. Trimming took off 2 bases at V and 4 bases at J, with 13 bases between the two ends. CDR3 length: 15 residues. CDR1 is SGHKS, CDR2 YYEKEE, per germline (reference sequence). Here the CDR3 DNA reads TGTGCCAGCAGCTTTACATCGGCCCGTAATCAGCCCCAGCATTTT. The encoded protein is CASSFTSARNQPQHF.

This clonotype was seen at least ten times. The CDR3 is CSARGPGGELFF. As DNA, the CDR3 is TGCAGTGCTAGAGGCCCGGGGGGGGAGCTGTTTTTT. The V gene is TRBV20-1, the J gene TRBJ2-2; D perhaps matches TRBD2 (5 bases). CDR1 is DFQATT and CDR2 is SNEGSKA in the germline V gene (reference sequence). The CDR3 spans 12 residues. V was clipped by 1 base and J by 8 bases, with 8 bases between them.

For this clonotype: One end of the junction fails to match germline, which may point to a read error. J is TRBJ2-7 and V is TRBV9; 7 bases are shared with TRBD2. The CDR3 extends over 15 amino acids. Germline V gene data show CDR1 as SGDLS and CDR2 as YYNGEE. The CDR3 DNA is TGTGCCAGCAGCCCAGCGGGCGGGAGCATGGACGAGCCGTACTTC. It is translated as CASSPAGGSMDEPYF.

There are many counts of this clonotype. The chain recombines TRBV3-1 with TRBJ1-2, with no clear D. Germline CDR1 and CDR2: LGHDT and YNNKEL (reference sequence). The CDR3 runs 13 residues. V was cut by 0 bases and J by 9 bases, with 11 bases left in between. Here the CDR3 reads CASSQDVLRSYTF. The DNA of the CDR3 is TGTGCCAGCAGCCAAGACGTCCTTAGGAGCTACACCTTC.

The CDR3 DNA sequence: TGTGCCAGCAAATCGTTAGCGGGAGGGCACAATGAGCAGTTCTTC. It codes for CASKSLAGGHNEQFF. The gene calls are TRBV28 and TRBJ2-1, with TRBD2 matching 11 bases. The germline V gene encodes CDR1 MDHEN and CDR2 SYDVKM. The V and J ends lost 7 bases and 5 bases, in that order; junction bases with no gene match: 7. The CDR3 covers 15 residues.

The table lists this clonotype with many counts. CDR3 DNA: TGTGCCAGCAGGACAGGGAACACCGGGGAGCTGTTTTTT. Translated, it gives CASRTGNTGELFF. This chain connects TRBV11-1 to TRBJ2-2, with a possible D match to TRBD1 (6 bases). Trimming took 6 bases from V and 1 from J, leaving 6 bases between them. Germline CDR1 reads SGHAT; CDR2 reads FQDESV (reference sequence). The CDR3 loop spans 13 amino acids.

On this clonotype: A much larger clone differs from this one at a single base, so this may be a read error. The CDR3 does not end in the conserved phenylalanine or tryptophan, so this is likely a read error. In nucleotides, the CDR3 is TGTGCCAGCAGCCAAAATCGACTAGCGGGAGTGGTGCAGTACCTC. This encodes CASSQNRLAGVVQYL. The gene calls are TRBV3-1 and TRBJ2-7, with 12 bases matching TRBD2. Per germline, CDR1 LGHDT and CDR2 YNNKEL (reference sequence). V lost 2 bases, J lost 9 bases, and 8 bases stayed unmatched. The CDR3 runs 15 residues.

At least ten counts were recorded for this clonotype. The genes are TRBV27 and TRBJ2-5; the D gene is possibly TRBD2 (6 bases). The length of the CDR3 is 15 residues. Trimming took 1 base from V and 3 from J, leaving 12 bases between them. Germline-derived CDR1 and CDR2 are MNHEY and SMNVEV (reference sequence). DNA for the CDR3: TGTGCCAGCAGTTTATGGTCGGGGGAGGAAGAGACCCAGTACTTC. Translation gives CASSLWSGEEETQYF.

This clonotype was detected ten times or more. This chain links TRBV5-8 with TRBJ1-3; D ambiguous. V was shortened by 4 bases and J by 9 bases, with 26 bases between the two germline ends. Germline CDR1 reads SGHTS; CDR2 reads YDEGEE. CDR3 size: 17 residues. The CDR3, as DNA: TGTGCCAGCAGCGACCGAGGTGCGGTTGGCCATCGAAGCACCATATATTTT. Translating it yields CASSDRGAVGHRSTIYF.

This clonotype occurred many times. The DNA of the CDR3 is TGTGCCAGCAGCTTCGGACTAGCGGCTACCTACAATGAGCAGTTCTTC. It yields the protein CASSFGLAATYNEQFF. The chain joins TRBV11-3 to TRBJ2-1; 10 bases align to TRBD2. This CDR3 spans 16 amino acids. The V segment lost 3 bases and the J segment 2 bases; nucleotides outside the gene matches: 4. Germline assignment: CDR1 SGHNT and CDR2 YENEEA.

V gene TRBV12-3 or TRBV12-4 combines with J gene TRBJ2-2; 9 nucleotides line up with TRBD1. The V gene end was trimmed by 6 bases and the J gene end by 4 bases; junction bases not matched to a gene: 6. There are 15 residues in the CDR3. DNA of the CDR3: TGTGCCAGCAGCCAGGACAGGGGAGGCACCGGGGAGCTGTTTTTT. Translating gives CASSQDRGGTGELFF.

This clonotype was counted at least ten times. V gene TRBV11-3 combines with J gene TRBJ2-3; D remains ambiguous. The V end was cut by 4 bases, the J end by 8 bases, with 19 bases between. Germline V gene lookup returns CDR1 SGHNT and CDR2 YENEEA. The CDR3 spans 15 residues. This chain's CDR3 is CASSSDRSLGGTQYF. The DNA of the CDR3 is TGTGCCAGCAGCTCAGACCGGTCGCTCGGCGGTACGCAGTATTTT.

The chain carries TRBV5-5 and TRBJ1-5, with a tentative D call TRBD1 (5 bases). The CDR3 sequence is 14 residues long. From germline, CDR1 is SGHKS and CDR2 YYEKEE (reference sequence). V was pared by 0 bases and J by 7 bases, with 11 bases between. CDR3 DNA: TGTGCCAGCAGCTTGGGGCCAGGGAGGCAGCCCCAGCATTTT. It yields the protein CASSLGPGRQPQHF.

This clonotype was seen ten or more times. This sequence joins TRBV12-5 and TRBJ1-5; D call uncertain. V shed 0 bases and J shed 2 bases, with 17 bases lying between them. From germline, CDR1 is LGHNT and CDR2 FRNRAP. CDR3 length: 18 amino acids. As DNA, the CDR3 is TGTGCTAGTGGTTTGGTACTCGCGGGTCCTCATGGCAATCAGCCCCAGCATTTT. This gives the protein CASGLVLAGPHGNQPQHF.

This clonotype showed up many times. The rearrangement joins TRBV19 to TRBJ2-1; TRBD2 agrees at 8 bases. CDR3 length: 15 residues. Germline V gene sequence: CDR1 LNHDA, CDR2 SQIVND (reference sequence). The trim removed 3 bases at V and 7 bases at J, leaving 8 bases unmatched. CDR3 nucleotide sequence: TGTGCCAGTAGTATCCCGGGACTAGATTCGAATGAGCAGTTCTTC. Its translation: CASSIPGLDSNEQFF.

This clonotype occurred many times. The chain couples TRBV4-3 to TRBJ1-5; 9 nucleotides line up with TRBD1. The germline CDR1 and CDR2 sequences are LGHNA and YSLEER. This CDR3 region has 15 residues. V shed 2 bases and J 5 bases; nucleotides not matched to a gene: 4. The CDR3 spells CASSQRQGVDQPQHF. The CDR3 DNA sequence: TGCGCCAGCAGCCAAAGACAGGGGGTTGATCAGCCCCAGCATTTT.

The genes are TRBV7-2 and TRBJ1-4, with 11 bases aligning to TRBD1. V gave up 5 bases and J gave up 8 bases; unmatched junction bases: 4. From germline, CDR1 is SGHTA and CDR2 FQGNSA. This CDR3 has 14 residues. The chain's CDR3 is CASSTGQGDEKLFF. CDR3 bases: TGTGCCAGCAGCACGGGACAGGGGGACGAAAAACTGTTTTTT. The whole variable domain, filled in from reference TRBV7-2 and TRBJ1-4, reads GAGVSQSPSNKVTEKGKDVELRCDPISGHTALYWYRQSLGQGLEFLIYFQGNSAPDKSGLPSDRFSAERTGGSVSTLTIQRTQQEDSAVYLCASSTGQGDEKLFFGSGTQLSVL.

This clonotype was counted ten times or more. The chain couples TRBV11-2 to TRBJ2-6; either TRBD1 or TRBD2 may fit D (5 bases each). CDR1 SGHAT and CDR2 FQNNGV come from the germline V gene. Trimming cost V 0 bases and J 3 bases, with 9 bases left between them. The CDR3 spans 16 residues. CDR3 sequence reads: CASSLDVGVGANVLTF. CDR3 DNA sequence: TGTGCCAGCAGCTTAGACGTGGGGGTTGGGGCCAACGTCCTGACTTTC.